This TCR beta chain was found in a study of OX40 agonist ivuxolimab in advanced cancers. CDR1 SGHRS and CDR2 YFSETQ come from the germline V gene. This CDR3 contains 18 residues. V lost 2 bases and J lost 1; bases outside the gene matches: 9. Measured with immunoSEQ multiplex PCR; TCRdb has only the in-frame clones, and not every one. Altogether roughly 50,000 clones are present, 70% to 90% being singletons, with the ten largest covering roughly 0.9%. Concerning this clone itself: Its antigen is undetermined.

Study conclusions and caveats: Among the least clonally expanded were partial responders at 0.1-3.0 mg/kg.

The rearrangement links TRBV5-1 to TRBJ2-3, with 11 positions matching TRBD1. The clonotype originates from an adult with an advanced solid tumor such as melanoma, head and neck, liver or kidney cancer. The sequenced sample was CD4+ or CD8+ T cells sorted from blood, obtained in a trial of the OX40 agonist ivuxolimab. The CDR3 is CASSFQDRGLGGTDTQYF. The DNA of the CDR3 is TGCGCCAGCAGCTTCCAGGACAGGGGGCTGGGAGGCACAGATACGCAGTATTTT.